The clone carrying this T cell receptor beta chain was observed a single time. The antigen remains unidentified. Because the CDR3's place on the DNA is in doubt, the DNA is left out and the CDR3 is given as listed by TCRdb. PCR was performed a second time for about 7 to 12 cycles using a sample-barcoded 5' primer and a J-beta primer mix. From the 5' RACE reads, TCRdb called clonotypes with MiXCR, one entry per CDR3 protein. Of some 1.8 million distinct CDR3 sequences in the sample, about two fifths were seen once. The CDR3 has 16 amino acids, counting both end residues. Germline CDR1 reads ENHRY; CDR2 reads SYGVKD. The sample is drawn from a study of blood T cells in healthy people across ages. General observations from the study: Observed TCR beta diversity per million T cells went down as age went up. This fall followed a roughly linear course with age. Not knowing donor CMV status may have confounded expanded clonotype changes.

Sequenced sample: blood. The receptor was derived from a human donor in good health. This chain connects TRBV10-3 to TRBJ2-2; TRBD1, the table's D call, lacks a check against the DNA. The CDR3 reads CAIKWGDGSNTGELFF.